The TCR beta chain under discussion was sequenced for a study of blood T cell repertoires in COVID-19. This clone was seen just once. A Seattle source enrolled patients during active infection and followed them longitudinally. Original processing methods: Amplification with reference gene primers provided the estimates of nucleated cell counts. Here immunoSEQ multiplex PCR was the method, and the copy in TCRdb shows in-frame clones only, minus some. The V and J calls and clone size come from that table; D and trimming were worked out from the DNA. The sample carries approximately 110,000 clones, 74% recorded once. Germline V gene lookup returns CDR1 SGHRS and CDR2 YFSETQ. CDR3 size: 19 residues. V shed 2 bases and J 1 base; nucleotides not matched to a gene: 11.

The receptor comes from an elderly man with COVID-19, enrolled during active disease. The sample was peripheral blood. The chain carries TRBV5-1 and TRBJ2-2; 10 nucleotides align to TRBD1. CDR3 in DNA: TGCGCCAGCAGCTTTGTCCGGGACAGGGGAAGGAGGAACACCGGGGAGCTGTTTTTT. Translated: CASSFVRDRGRRNTGELFF.